This T cell receptor (beta chain) was recorded in a study of shared T cell receptors in the human thymus. The junction had 8 bases not matched to a gene; V was cut back by 4 bases and J by 3 bases. Germline V gene sequence: CDR1 SQVTM, CDR2 ANQGSEA. The length of the CDR3 is 14 residues. Libraries were prepared by immunoSEQ multiplex PCR; TCRdb keeps only in-frame clonotypes and omits some of them. This table holds hundreds of thousands of clones, 88% found once. These records were also assigned to another study, of human thymus T cells. That study adds: Among the donors, all were healthy Finnish infants having corrective surgery for congenital heart defects. Resections that were taken during corrective heart surgery supplied the thymus tissue. Gene usage (both V and J) appeared biased in thymic and blood repertoires.

The receptor's source is a boy in the first two years of life with a congenital heart defect. The chain uses TRBV29-1 and TRBJ1-1, with TRBD1 matching over 7 bases. Input material: thymocytes. As DNA, the CDR3 is TGCAGCGTTGCGCTAACAGGGGTGGACACTGAAGCTTTCTTT. Translating gives CSVALTGVDTEAFF. Full variable domain (missing parts from reference TRBV29-1 and TRBJ1-1): SAVISQKPSRDICQRGTSLTIQCQVDSQVTMMFWYRQQPGQSLTLIATANQGSEATYESGFVIDKFPISRPNLTFSTLTVSNMSPEDSSIYLCSVALTGVDTEAFFGQGTRLTVV.